These T cell receptor beta chains were read from a single sample in a study of blood T cell repertoires in COVID-19. Measured with immunoSEQ multiplex PCR; TCRdb has only the in-frame clones, and not every one. This table holds 140,000 to 150,000 clones, around 89% found once. The specimen was peripheral blood. The receptors originated from a man in his fifties or sixties with active or convalescent COVID-19. CDR3s include the opening cysteine and the closing phenylalanine or tryptophan. Each record gives: D gene, clone size, V gene, J gene, CDR3 protein, CDR3 DNA. The D gene is left open where the match is weak. The size of a clone is reported for some rows only, either as once, few or many, or as a class for expanded clones.

TRBD2	-	TRBV18	TRBJ2-5	CASSPEEIAGGRGETQYF	TGTGCCAGCTCACCGGAAGAAATAGCGGGGGGCCGGGGAGAGACCCAGTACTTC
TRBD2	-	TRBV28	TRBJ2-1	CASYPGGRVNEQFF	TGTGCCAGCTACCCAGGCGGGAGGGTAAATGAGCAGTTCTTC
TRBD1	-	TRBV7-9	TRBJ1-4	CASSLRQGNEKLFF	TGTGCCAGCAGCTTAAGACAGGGGAATGAAAAACTGTTTTTT
-	-	TRBV12-3/TRBV12-4	TRBJ2-2	CASSHRVTGELFF	TGTGCCAGCAGCCACAGGGTCACCGGGGAGCTGTTTTTT
TRBD1	once	TRBV2	TRBJ1-6	CASKRTGGSSPLHF	TGTGCCAGCAAACGGACAGGGGGTAGTTCACCCCTCCACTTT
-	-	TRBV12-3/TRBV12-4	TRBJ2-7	CASSFGRDYEQYF	TGTGCCAGCAGTTTCGGCAGGGACTACGAGCAGTACTTC
-	-	TRBV19	TRBJ1-5	CASSIVAVDQPQHF	TGTGCCAGTAGTATAGTGGCGGTAGATCAGCCCCAGCATTTT
TRBD2	-	TRBV10-1	TRBJ2-7	CASSVSGTSGREQYEQYF	TGCGCCAGCAGCGTCTCCGGGACTAGCGGGAGGGAACAATACGAGCAGTACTTC
-	-	TRBV5-1	TRBJ1-1	CASSHEGANTEAFF	TGCGCCAGCAGTCATGAGGGAGCGAACACTGAAGCTTTCTTT
TRBD2	-	TRBV7-9	TRBJ2-7	CASSILAGSYEQYF	TGTGCCAGCAGCATCCTAGCGGGATCCTACGAGCAGTACTTC
-	-	TRBV5-1	TRBJ2-3	CASSLVVASDTQYF	TGCGCCAGCAGCTTGGTCGTAGCGAGCGATACGCAGTATTTT
-	few	TRBV28	TRBJ1-1	CASSLYRDSEAFF	TGTGCCAGCAGTTTATATCGGGACTCTGAAGCTTTCTTT
-	few	TRBV9	TRBJ2-1	CASSVGGGATPEQFF	TGTGCCAGCAGCGTAGGAGGCGGGGCCACGCCTGAGCAGTTCTTC
-	-	TRBV19	TRBJ1-2	CASSPRTVGYTF	TGTGCCAGTAGTCCGCGGACAGTCGGCTACACCTTC
-	-	TRBV6-5	TRBJ1-5	CASTLTGTSNQPQHF	TGTGCCAGCACCCTAACAGGGACTAGCAATCAGCCCCAGCATTTT
-	once	TRBV5-1	TRBJ2-2	CASSLGSVATTGELFF	TGCGCCAGCAGCTTGGGTTCGGTGGCGACAACCGGGGAGCTGTTTTTT
-	-	TRBV10-3	TRBJ2-7	CAISESPRAHEQYF	TGTGCCATCAGTGAGTCCCCCAGGGCCCACGAGCAGTACTTC
-	-	TRBV11-2	TRBJ1-1	CASSLGGEAFF	TGTGCCAGCAGCTTGGGGGGGGAAGCTTTCTTT
-	-	TRBV6-5	TRBJ2-7	CASSRPGTASYEQYF	TGTGCCAGCAGTCGCCCCGGGACTGCCTCCTACGAGCAGTACTTC
TRBD2	-	TRBV6-5	TRBJ2-1	CASSRGGAGEGEQFF	TGTGCCAGCAGTCGAGGCGGAGCGGGAGAGGGTGAGCAGTTCTTC
-	-	TRBV2	TRBJ2-1	CASSEWELALAAEQFF	TGTGCCAGCAGTGAATGGGAGTTGGCGTTAGCGGCGGAGCAGTTCTTC
TRBD2	-	TRBV7-6	TRBJ2-3	CASSSTSGGSTDTQYF	TGTGCCAGCAGCTCTACTAGCGGGGGGAGCACAGATACGCAGTATTTT
TRBD1	once	TRBV29-1	TRBJ1-3	CSVKGQGNTIYF	TGCAGCGTTAAGGGACAGGGAAACACCATATATTTT
-	-	TRBV5-4	TRBJ1-1	CASSFPGEGVNTEAFF	TGTGCCAGCAGCTTTCCCGGGGAGGGGGTCAACACTGAAGCTTTCTTT
-	once	TRBV3-1/TRBV3-2	TRBJ2-1	CASSPRVAGYNEQFF	TGTGCCAGCAGCCCCCGGGTAGCTGGCTACAATGAGCAGTTCTTC
-	-	TRBV18	TRBJ1-5	CASSLGGEWQPQHF	TGTGCCAGCTCACTAGGGGGGGAGTGGCAGCCCCAGCATTTT
-	-	TRBV21-1	TRBJ2-2	CASSRGTGNTGELFF	TGTGCCAGCAGCCGAGGGACAGGGAACACCGGGGAGCTGTTTTTT
-	-	TRBV10-3	TRBJ2-1	CAICRQFF	TGTGCCATCTGTCGGCAGTTCTTC
-	-	TRBV3-1/TRBV3-2	TRBJ2-3	CASSPPGLATDTQYF	TGTGCCAGCAGCCCCCCCGGGCTAGCCACAGATACGCAGTATTTT
TRBD1	-	TRBV5-4	TRBJ2-5	CASSAGGTGRLETQYF	TGTGCCAGCAGCGCAGGCGGGACAGGGCGTTTGGAGACCCAGTACTTC
TRBD1	-	TRBV30	TRBJ1-1	CAWNTGTERSEAFF	TGTGCCTGGAACACCGGGACAGAGAGATCTGAAGCTTTCTTT
-	-	TRBV18	TRBJ1-1	CASSPPERTEAFF	TGTGCCAGCTCACCTCCAGAAAGAACTGAAGCTTTCTTT
-	-	TRBV4-2	TRBJ1-1	CASSQESGQNTEAFF	TGTGCCAGCAGCCAAGAATCGGGACAGAACACTGAAGCTTTCTTT
TRBD2	-	TRBV13	TRBJ2-2	CASSSTGTNIGELFF	TGTGCCAGCAGCTCTACCGGGACTAATATCGGGGAGCTGTTTTTT
-	-	TRBV6-5	TRBJ1-5	CASRPSPGGGQPQHF	TGTGCCAGCAGACCGAGTCCCGGGGGTGGGCAGCCCCAGCATTTT
-	-	TRBV29-1	TRBJ2-3	CSVQRVDTDTQYF	TGCAGCGTTCAGCGGGTCGACACAGATACGCAGTATTTT
TRBD2	-	TRBV11-2	TRBJ2-2	CASSLRLAGNTGELFF	TGTGCCAGCAGCTTAAGACTAGCGGGCAACACCGGGGAGCTGTTTTTT
-	-	TRBV19	TRBJ2-7	CASSMDTLYEQYF	TGTGCCAGTAGTATGGACACACTGTACGAGCAGTACTTC
-	-	TRBV6-5	TRBJ2-5	CASSYSSGIETQYF	TGTGCCAGCAGTTACTCTAGCGGTATAGAGACCCAGTACTTC
TRBD1	-	TRBV6-1	TRBJ2-5	CASSTHRGPGETQYF	TGTGCCAGCAGTACTCACAGGGGGCCGGGGGAGACCCAGTACTTC
TRBD2	-	TRBV29-1	TRBJ2-2	CSVQPSGRNTGELFF	TGCAGCGTTCAGCCTAGCGGGAGGAACACCGGGGAGCTGTTTTTT
-	-	TRBV27	TRBJ2-6	CASSRVGANVLTF	TGTGCCAGCAGTCGGGTCGGGGCCAACGTCCTGACTTTC
-	few	TRBV18	TRBJ2-1	CASSVGRSPNEQFF	TGTGCCAGCTCCGTTGGCCGCTCCCCTAATGAGCAGTTCTTC
-	-	TRBV6-6	TRBJ1-1	CGSGPGSGTEAFF	TGTGGCTCAGGGCCCGGAAGTGGCACTGAAGCTTTCTTT
-	-	TRBV30	TRBJ1-6	CAWSVSGRGSPLHF	TGTGCCTGGAGTGTATCAGGGAGGGGTTCACCCCTCCACTTT
-	-	TRBV6-2/TRBV6-3	TRBJ1-4	CASTPSRGGTNEKLFF	TGTGCCAGCACCCCCTCCCGGGGGGGAACTAATGAAAAACTGTTTTTT
-	once	TRBV12-3/TRBV12-4	TRBJ1-1	CASSLTSDLAFF	TGTGCCAGCAGTTTAACTTCTGATCTAGCTTTCTTT
-	-	TRBV5-5	TRBJ2-1	CASSLEAATDEQFF	TGTGCCAGCAGCTTGGAGGCGGCCACGGATGAGCAGTTCTTC
-	-	TRBV5-1	TRBJ1-3	CASSPGVSSGNTIYF	TGCGCCAGCAGCCCGGGGGTCTCTTCAGGAAACACCATATATTTT
-	-	TRBV6-6	TRBJ1-2	CASSRGQIGPANYGYTF	TGTGCCAGCAGTCGCGGACAGATCGGGCCAGCTAACTATGGCTACACCTTC
TRBD1	once	TRBV10-3	TRBJ1-3	CAISGTGAGNTIYF	TGTGCCATCAGTGGGACAGGGGCTGGAAACACCATATATTTT
-	-	TRBV28	TRBJ1-2	CASSSSAGAGSYGYTF	TGTGCCAGCAGTTCGAGTGCAGGGGCAGGGAGCTATGGCTACACCTTC
TRBD1	few	TRBV2	TRBJ1-2	CASSADREIGYTF	TGTGCCAGCAGCGCCGACAGGGAGATCGGCTACACCTTC
-	-	TRBV7-2	TRBJ2-5	CASSLQGPQETQYF	TGTGCCAGCAGCTTACAGGGGCCCCAAGAGACCCAGTACTTC
-	-	TRBV25-1	TRBJ2-1	CASSELKGFSDNEQFF	TGTGCCAGCAGTGAATTAAAGGGCTTTAGCGACAATGAGCAGTTCTTC
-	-	TRBV18	TRBJ2-2	CASSPRGNTGELFF	TGTGCCAGCTCACCACGCGGGAACACCGGGGAGCTGTTTTTT
TRBD1	-	TRBV3-1/TRBV3-2	TRBJ1-5	CASSPDRGNQPQHF	TGTGCCAGCAGCCCTGACAGGGGCAATCAGCCCCAGCATTTT
TRBD2	-	TRBV4-3	TRBJ2-2	CASSQDATSGRSGELFF	TGCGCCAGCAGCCAAGATGCGACTAGCGGGCGGTCAGGGGAGCTGTTTTTT
TRBD1	once	TRBV19	TRBJ2-7	CASRRGDRGDEQYF	TGTGCCAGTAGACGCGGGGACAGGGGAGACGAGCAGTACTTC